This T cell receptor (beta chain) originates from a study of blood T cell repertoires in COVID-19 (dated by TCRdb to 2020 to 2022). General notes on the study: Samples from collaborators originated in the United States, Italy and Spain and spanned both the acute and convalescent phases of COVID-19. The prospective study material was composed of cDNA or gDNA derived from T cells, B-cell-depleted T cells, or PBMCs. Deeply sampled blood TCRbeta repertoires from subjects exposed to, actively infected with, or recovered from COVID-19 were included in the dataset. The repertoires were made available in a free public database intended to serve as a resource for research on the immune response to SARS-CoV-2. Samples came from the ongoing ImmuneRACE study (first 160 participants) plus 1,254 subjects from 6 global collaborators. Nearly every sample came with metadata listing a de-identified subject ID, COVID-19 status, age in years and sex. Where available, HLA class I and class II types were taken from metadata supplied by the sample provider and were not determined by assay-based typing. The research as a whole found: The amount of clinical and demographic metadata varied by source and participant and was provided uncurated.

V was cut back by 7 bases and J by 7 bases, leaving a gap of 17 bases between them. The CDR3 contains 13 residues, cysteine and phenylalanine counted. The kept DNA is CDR3 alone, 39 bases in frame from the first base. CDR1 and CDR2 are drawn from the germline V gene: SNHLY, FYNNEI. Points on this clone: This receptor's antigen is unknown. No base quality values were provided; no much bigger clone lies one nucleotide off.

The immunoSEQ Assay, a bias-controlled multiplex PCR, was used to amplify TCRbeta CDR3 regions from genomic DNA. Per the authors' processing: Nucleated cell counts per sample were estimated from amplification of reference gene primers within the assay. To quantify the absolute abundance of each unique TCRbeta CDR3 rearrangement, sequence reads were collapsed and filtered. For each sample, productive Simpson clonality was calculated by taking the square root of Simpson's diversity index across productive rearrangements. TCRdb mirrors the immuneACCESS table, restricted to in-frame sequences. Some clones are absent from its copies; in checked studies, under half trace to an unresolved V gene, and the reason for the others is unknown. The V and J calls and clone size are taken from that table; D and trimming were inferred from the DNA. This sample holds roughly 21,000 clones; around 88% were observed only once. The ten largest clones represent about 18% of the sample.

The collaborating institutions used their own protocols to collect whole blood in K2EDTA tubes. For TCRbeta analysis, collaborators shipped samples in one of three forms: frozen whole blood, isolated PBMCs, or DNA extracted from either of those sample types. This chain is built from TRBV2 and TRBJ2-7; a weak D assignment points to TRBD2 (6 bases agree). The sequence was collected from a human donor with acute or convalescent COVID-19. The donor label of this sample is uncertain. The sample was peripheral blood. The nucleotide sequence is given as TGTGCCAGCAATCCGGGACTGGGCTTGGAGCAGTACTTC. Its translation reads: CASNPGLGLEQYF.